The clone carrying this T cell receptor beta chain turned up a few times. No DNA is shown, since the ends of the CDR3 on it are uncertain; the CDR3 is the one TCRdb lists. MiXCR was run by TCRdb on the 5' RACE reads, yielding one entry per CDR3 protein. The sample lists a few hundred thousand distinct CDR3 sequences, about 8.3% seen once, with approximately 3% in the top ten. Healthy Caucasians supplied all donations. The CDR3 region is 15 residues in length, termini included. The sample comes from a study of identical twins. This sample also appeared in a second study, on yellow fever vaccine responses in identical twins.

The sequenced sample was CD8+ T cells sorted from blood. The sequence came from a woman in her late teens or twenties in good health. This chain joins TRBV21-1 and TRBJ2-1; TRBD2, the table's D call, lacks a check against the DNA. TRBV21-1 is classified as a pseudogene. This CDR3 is CASSKVGGGSNEQFF.